This T cell receptor (beta chain) was observed in a study of blood T cell repertoires in COVID-19. Turning to the study itself: Spain, Italy and the United States supplied samples that represented acute and convalescent COVID-19.

Trimming shortened V by 5 bases and J by 4 bases, and 17 bases separated the two germline ends. The CDR3 is 14 residues long. The germline gives CDR1 GTSNPN, CDR2 SVGIG (reference sequence). Repertoires were generated with immunoSEQ multiplex PCR, while TCRdb's copy carries only in-frame clones and drops some. The table records around 250,000 clones, about 86% of them present only once. This TCR was sampled from a man aged 50 to 59 with active or convalescent COVID-19. The chain links TRBV30 to TRBJ1-2; D unresolved. Sequenced sample: peripheral blood. CDR3 coding DNA: TGTGCCTGGGCCTTTAGTTATCCGGGCTATGGCTACACCTTC. Its protein is CAWAFSYPGYGYTF. Combining the CDR3 with reference TRBV30 and TRBJ1-2 gives the whole variable domain SQTIHQWPATLVQPVGSPLSLECTVEGTSNPNLYWYRQAAGRGLQLLFYSVGIGQISSEVPQNLSASRPQDRQFILSSKKLLLSDSGFYLCAWAFSYPGYGYTFGSGTRLTVV.